This is a list of T cell receptor beta chains from one sample in a study of response to subunit inactivated influenza vaccine. Using its own MiXCR run on the RT-PCR reads, TCRdb lists one record per CDR3 protein. The table has 710,000 or so distinct CDR3 sequences, more than 15% seen once. The source material was PBMCs from blood, sampled 12 days after vaccination. The receptor set was obtained from a middle-aged man who received an inactivated influenza vaccine. CDR3s include the opening cysteine and the closing phenylalanine or tryptophan. The order of the fields is V gene, clone size, J gene, D gene, CDR3 DNA, CDR3 protein. A D gene is named only where the DNA matches it firmly. Some rows have no size entry. The others give once, few or many, or a class for an expanded clone.

V gene: TRBV7-9; clone size: many; J gene: TRBJ1-3; D gene: -; CDR3 DNA: TGTGCCAGCAGCTTAGGAGACTCTGGAAACACCATATATTTT; CDR3 protein: CASSLGDSGNTIYF
V gene: TRBV6-1; clone size: few; J gene: TRBJ2-2; D gene: -; CDR3 DNA: TGTGCCACTTCCCGGGGACTCAGGGGAGGGGAGCTGTTTTTT; CDR3 protein: CATSRGLRGGELFF
V gene: TRBV9; clone size: -; J gene: TRBJ1-2; D gene: -; CDR3 DNA: TGTGCCAGCAGCGCGGACCCAGGGAATGGCTACAACTTC; CDR3 protein: CASSADPGNGYNF
V gene: TRBV10-3; clone size: few; J gene: TRBJ2-2; D gene: -; CDR3 DNA: TGTGCCATCAGTGAGTCGAGGGAAGCCGGGGAGCTGTTTTTT; CDR3 protein: CAISESREAGELFF
V gene: TRBV4-3; clone size: few; J gene: TRBJ2-7; D gene: TRBD2; CDR3 DNA: TGCGCCAGCAGCGAATGGACTAGCGGGGTTCAGCGGTACTTC; CDR3 protein: CASSEWTSGVQRYF
V gene: TRBV20-1; clone size: -; J gene: TRBJ2-7; D gene: TRBD2; CDR3 DNA: TGCAGTGCTAGAGGTACTAGCGGGAGTTTGTCCGAGCAGTACTTC; CDR3 protein: CSARGTSGSLSEQYF
V gene: TRBV5-1; clone size: -; J gene: TRBJ1-5; D gene: -; CDR3 DNA: TGCGCCAGCAGCTGGAAGGGGCAGGGTGAGCCCCAGCATTTT; CDR3 protein: CASSWKGQGEPQHF
V gene: TRBV4-3; clone size: -; J gene: TRBJ2-7; D gene: -; CDR3 DNA: TGCGCCAGCAGCCAAGTATTGTACGATCTATCCTACGAGCAGTACTTC; CDR3 protein: CASSQVLYDLSYEQYF
V gene: TRBV12-3/TRBV12-4; clone size: -; J gene: TRBJ2-7; D gene: TRBD1; CDR3 DNA: TGTGCCAGCAGGGTGACAGGGTCCGAGCAGTACTTC; CDR3 protein: CASRVTGSEQYF
V gene: TRBV20-1; clone size: -; J gene: TRBJ1-2; D gene: -; CDR3 DNA: TGCAGTGCTCTGGACAATAACTATGGCTACACCTTC; CDR3 protein: CSALDNNYGYTF
V gene: TRBV6-2/TRBV6-3; clone size: many; J gene: TRBJ1-5; D gene: -; CDR3 DNA: TGTGCCAGCAGTTACGCCAATCAGCCCCAGCATTTT; CDR3 protein: CASSYANQPQHF
V gene: TRBV6-2/TRBV6-3; clone size: few; J gene: TRBJ1-2; D gene: -; CDR3 DNA: TGTGCCAGCAGACAAGACACTGTATATGGCTACACCTTC; CDR3 protein: CASRQDTVYGYTF
V gene: TRBV7-2; clone size: -; J gene: TRBJ1-4; D gene: -; CDR3 DNA: TGTGCCAGCAGCTCCGGGACAAGGGCTGAAAAACTGTTTTTT; CDR3 protein: CASSSGTRAEKLFF
V gene: TRBV5-1; clone size: -; J gene: TRBJ2-1; D gene: TRBD1; CDR3 DNA: TGCGCCAGCAGCCCCGACAGGGTTAAGTTCTTC; CDR3 protein: CASSPDRVKFF
V gene: TRBV7-2; clone size: -; J gene: TRBJ2-2; D gene: -; CDR3 DNA: TGTGCCAGCAGCTTAGCACCCTCGGACGGGGAGCTGTTTTTT; CDR3 protein: CASSLAPSDGELFF
V gene: TRBV3-1; clone size: few; J gene: TRBJ2-7; D gene: -; CDR3 DNA: TGTGCCAGCAGCCGGTCGGGACCCGCGGGCGGCGAGCAGTACTTC; CDR3 protein: CASSRSGPAGGEQYF
V gene: TRBV6-5; clone size: -; J gene: TRBJ2-5; D gene: -; CDR3 DNA: TGTGCCAGCAGTTACTCCTCACGCCTGGGGACCCAGTACTTC; CDR3 protein: CASSYSSRLGTQYF
V gene: TRBV7-8; clone size: few; J gene: TRBJ2-1; D gene: -; CDR3 DNA: TGTGCCAGCAGCCCAACACCAGGGGCAGCCTACAATGAGCAGTTCTTC; CDR3 protein: CASSPTPGAAYNEQFF
V gene: TRBV7-2; clone size: -; J gene: TRBJ2-3; D gene: -; CDR3 DNA: TGTGCCAGCAGCCGTGGGCCCACAGATACGCAGTATTTT; CDR3 protein: CASSRGPTDTQYF
V gene: TRBV19; clone size: few; J gene: TRBJ1-1; D gene: -; CDR3 DNA: TGTGCCAGTACCTTAAGACAGAGAAACACTGAAGCTTTCTTT; CDR3 protein: CASTLRQRNTEAFF
V gene: TRBV20-1; clone size: many; J gene: TRBJ2-7; D gene: -; CDR3 DNA: TGCAGTGCTAGGGGTATTAGTCCAGACACCTTAAACGAGCAGTACTTC; CDR3 protein: CSARGISPDTLNEQYF
V gene: TRBV6-1; clone size: few; J gene: TRBJ2-1; D gene: TRBD2; CDR3 DNA: TGTGCCAGCAGTAGAAACGGGGGGGCGTTTTACAATGAGCAGTTCTTC; CDR3 protein: CASSRNGGAFYNEQFF
V gene: TRBV5-5; clone size: few; J gene: TRBJ1-5; D gene: -; CDR3 DNA: TGTGCCAGCAGCTCCCTGCCTGGCGATTCCAATCAGCCCCAGCATTTT; CDR3 protein: CASSSLPGDSNQPQHF
V gene: TRBV5-6; clone size: -; J gene: TRBJ2-3; D gene: -; CDR3 DNA: TGTGCCAGCAGCTTACCCGACGGGATTCGCACAGATACGCAGTATTTT; CDR3 protein: CASSLPDGIRTDTQYF
V gene: TRBV7-2; clone size: -; J gene: TRBJ1-1; D gene: -; CDR3 DNA: TGTGCCAGCAGCTTAGTGGCAGGGATGAACACTGAAGCTTTCTTT; CDR3 protein: CASSLVAGMNTEAFF
V gene: TRBV18; clone size: -; J gene: TRBJ2-2; D gene: -; CDR3 DNA: TGTGCCAGCTCACCAGAGGGCCCGAACACCGGGGAGCTGTTTTTT; CDR3 protein: CASSPEGPNTGELFF
V gene: TRBV7-2; clone size: -; J gene: TRBJ2-3; D gene: TRBD2; CDR3 DNA: TGTGCCAGCAGCTCGTCTAGCGGGGGGCGGTATACGCAGTATTTT; CDR3 protein: CASSSSSGGRYTQYF